This TCR beta chain appears in the sequencing data of a study of PD-1 blockade in classical Hodgkin lymphoma. General study results and limits: Whereas CD4+ TCR diversity had risen significantly by C4D1, CD8+ TCR diversity had not. Complete responders started with a diversity level that resembled newly diagnosed patients at baseline.

In germline, CDR1 is SNHLY, CDR2 FYNNEI. The CDR3 totals 16 residues. V dropped 2 bases and J dropped 0 bases, with 11 bases sitting between them. Of note for this clone: Its antigen remains unknown.

Profiled with immunoSEQ multiplex PCR; TCRdb holds only in-frame clones, not every one. The repertoire includes more than 25,000 clones, 65% to 90% of them detected once, and roughly 2.3% sits in the top ten. Every patient was affected by relapse after autologous stem cell transplantation, while exposure to brentuximab vedotin was not uniform. Starting with thawed PBMCs, CD4+ T cells were purified by magnetic negative selection. The gene calls are TRBV2 and TRBJ2-4, with D maybe TRBD1 (6 bases). The receptor's source is a human donor with classical Hodgkin lymphoma. The sequencing here drew on CD4+ T cells from blood, taken at baseline. CDR3 coding DNA: TGTGCCAGCAGTGAACAGGGGACCATAGCCAAAAACATTCAGTACTTC. Residues: CASSEQGTIAKNIQYF. Combining the CDR3 with reference TRBV2 and TRBJ2-4 gives the whole variable domain EPEVTQTPSHQVTQMGQEVILRCVPISNHLYFYWYRQILGQKVEFLVSFYNNEISEKSEIFDDQFSVERPDGSNFTLKIRSTKLEDSAMYFCASSEQGTIAKNIQYFGAGTRLSVL.